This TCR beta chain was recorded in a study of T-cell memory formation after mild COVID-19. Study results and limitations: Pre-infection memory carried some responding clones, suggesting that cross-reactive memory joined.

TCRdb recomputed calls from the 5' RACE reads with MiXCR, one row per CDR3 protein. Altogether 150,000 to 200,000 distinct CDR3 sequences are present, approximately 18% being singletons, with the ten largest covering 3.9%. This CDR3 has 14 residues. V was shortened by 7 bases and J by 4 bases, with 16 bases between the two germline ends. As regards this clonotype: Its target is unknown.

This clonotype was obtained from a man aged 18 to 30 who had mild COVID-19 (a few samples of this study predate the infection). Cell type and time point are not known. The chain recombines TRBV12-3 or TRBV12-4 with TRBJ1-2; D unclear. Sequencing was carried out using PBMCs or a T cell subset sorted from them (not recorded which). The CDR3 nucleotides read TGTGCCAGCACCCCGACCGGGTTTACCTATGGCTACACCTTC. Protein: CASTPTGFTYGYTF.